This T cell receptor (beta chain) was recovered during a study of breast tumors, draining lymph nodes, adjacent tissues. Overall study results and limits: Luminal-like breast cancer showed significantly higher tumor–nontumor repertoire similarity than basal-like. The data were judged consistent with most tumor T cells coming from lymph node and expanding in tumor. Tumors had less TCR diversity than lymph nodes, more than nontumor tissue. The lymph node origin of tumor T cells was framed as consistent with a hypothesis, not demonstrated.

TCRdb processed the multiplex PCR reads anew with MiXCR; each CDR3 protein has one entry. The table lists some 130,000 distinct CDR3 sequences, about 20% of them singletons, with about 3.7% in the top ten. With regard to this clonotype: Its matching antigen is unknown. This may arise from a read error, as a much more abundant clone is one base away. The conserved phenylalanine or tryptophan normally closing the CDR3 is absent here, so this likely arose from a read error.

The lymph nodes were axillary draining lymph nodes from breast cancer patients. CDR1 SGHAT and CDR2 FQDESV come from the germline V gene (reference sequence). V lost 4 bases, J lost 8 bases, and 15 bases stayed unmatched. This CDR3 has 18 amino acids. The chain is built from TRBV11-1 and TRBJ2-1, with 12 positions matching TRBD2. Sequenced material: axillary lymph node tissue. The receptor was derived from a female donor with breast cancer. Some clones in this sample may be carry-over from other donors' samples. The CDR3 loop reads CASSSASGGGPTTDEQFL. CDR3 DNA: TGTGCCAGCAGCTCCGCTAGCGGGGGGGGACCGACTACGGATGAGCAGTTCCTC.